Listed below are T cell receptor beta chains from one sample, sequenced in a study of blood T cell repertoires in COVID-19. Libraries were prepared by immunoSEQ multiplex PCR; TCRdb keeps only in-frame clonotypes and omits some of them. The sample includes about 50,000 clones, over 75% of them seen just once. Sequenced sample: peripheral blood. Receptors originate from a man aged 35 to 55 with acute or convalescent COVID-19. Each CDR3 is given with its conserved first and last residue. Each record gives: clone size, J gene, CDR3 length, V gene, D gene, CDR3 protein, CDR3 DNA. A D gene is named only where the DNA matches it firmly. The size of a clone is reported for some rows only, either as once, few or many, or as a class for expanded clones.

clone_size: .
j_call: TRBJ1-2
cdr3_length: 13
v_call: TRBV29-1
d_call: TRBD1
cdr3_aa: CSVDRTGGNGYTF
cdr3_nt: TGCAGCGTTGATAGGACAGGGGGCAATGGCTACACCTTC

clone_size: .
j_call: TRBJ1-5
cdr3_length: 15
v_call: TRBV10-3
d_call: .
cdr3_aa: CATATGRVGNQPQHF
cdr3_nt: TGTGCCACGGCGACAGGCAGGGTGGGCAATCAGCCCCAGCATTTT

clone_size: .
j_call: TRBJ2-7
cdr3_length: 15
v_call: TRBV7-2
d_call: TRBD1
cdr3_aa: CASSLDRGLPYEQYF
cdr3_nt: TGTGCCAGCAGCTTAGACAGGGGTCTTCCCTACGAGCAGTACTTC

clone_size: .
j_call: TRBJ2-5
cdr3_length: 11
v_call: TRBV30
d_call: .
cdr3_aa: CAWIGEETQYF
cdr3_nt: TGTGCCTGGATAGGAGAAGAGACCCAGTACTTC

clone_size: once
j_call: TRBJ1-1
cdr3_length: 15
v_call: TRBV5-1
d_call: .
cdr3_aa: CASSLDRFKNTEAFF
cdr3_nt: TGCGCCAGCAGCTTGGACCGGTTTAAGAACACTGAAGCTTTCTTT

clone_size: once
j_call: TRBJ1-5
cdr3_length: 12
v_call: TRBV28
d_call: .
cdr3_aa: CASSFRVQPQHF
cdr3_nt: TGTGCCAGCAGTTTTAGAGTTCAGCCCCAGCATTTT

clone_size: .
j_call: TRBJ2-1
cdr3_length: 15
v_call: TRBV3-1/TRBV3-2
d_call: TRBD2
cdr3_aa: CASSPWGREGNEQFF
cdr3_nt: TGTGCCAGCAGCCCCTGGGGACGGGAGGGGAATGAGCAGTTCTTC

clone_size: .
j_call: TRBJ2-2
cdr3_length: 12
v_call: TRBV12-3/TRBV12-4
d_call: .
cdr3_aa: CASKQGTGELFF
cdr3_nt: TGTGCCAGCAAACAGGGCACCGGGGAGCTGTTTTTT

clone_size: .
j_call: TRBJ2-2
cdr3_length: 12
v_call: TRBV6-5
d_call: .
cdr3_aa: CASSRGYGELFF
cdr3_nt: TGTGCCAGCAGTAGAGGCTACGGGGAGCTGTTTTTT

clone_size: .
j_call: TRBJ1-1
cdr3_length: 14
v_call: TRBV29-1
d_call: .
cdr3_aa: CSASRGQVNTEAFF
cdr3_nt: TGCAGCGCATCGAGGGGACAAGTTAACACTGAAGCTTTCTTT

clone_size: once
j_call: TRBJ2-3
cdr3_length: 16
v_call: TRBV28
d_call: TRBD1
cdr3_aa: CASSSPGTGITDTQYF
cdr3_nt: TGTGCCAGCAGTTCCCCCGGGACAGGGATAACAGATACGCAGTATTTT

clone_size: .
j_call: TRBJ2-5
cdr3_length: 14
v_call: TRBV2
d_call: .
cdr3_aa: CASIMDRYQETQYF
cdr3_nt: TGTGCCAGCATCATGGACAGATACCAAGAGACCCAGTACTTC

clone_size: .
j_call: TRBJ1-4
cdr3_length: 13
v_call: TRBV14
d_call: .
cdr3_aa: CASSQGQREKLFF
cdr3_nt: TGTGCCAGCAGCCAAGGGCAGCGTGAAAAACTGTTTTTT

clone_size: once
j_call: TRBJ2-1
cdr3_length: 15
v_call: TRBV19
d_call: TRBD1
cdr3_aa: CASSIALPGQGQPFF
cdr3_nt: TGTGCCAGTAGTATAGCCCTTCCGGGACAGGGTCAGCCGTTCTTC

clone_size: .
j_call: TRBJ1-5
cdr3_length: 16
v_call: TRBV6-5
d_call: .
cdr3_aa: CASSYSGTGSNQPQHF
cdr3_nt: TGTGCCAGCAGTTACTCGGGCACAGGGTCCAATCAGCCCCAGCATTTT

clone_size: .
j_call: TRBJ1-5
cdr3_length: 14
v_call: TRBV24-1
d_call: .
cdr3_aa: CATSGTASNQPQHF
cdr3_nt: TGTGCCACCAGTGGGACAGCTAGCAATCAGCCCCAGCATTTT

clone_size: .
j_call: TRBJ1-3
cdr3_length: 13
v_call: TRBV7-9
d_call: .
cdr3_aa: CASSLGQGNTIYF
cdr3_nt: TGTGCCAGCAGCTTAGGGCAGGGGAACACCATATATTTT

clone_size: .
j_call: TRBJ2-7
cdr3_length: 13
v_call: TRBV6-1
d_call: .
cdr3_aa: CASSETGNHEQYF
cdr3_nt: TGTGCCAGCAGTGAAACAGGGAACCACGAGCAGTACTTC

clone_size: .
j_call: TRBJ2-1
cdr3_length: 18
v_call: TRBV27
d_call: TRBD2
cdr3_aa: CASSSGLAGGPSYNEQFF
cdr3_nt: TGTGCCAGCAGTTCAGGACTAGCGGGAGGGCCCTCCTACAATGAGCAGTTCTTC

clone_size: .
j_call: TRBJ2-3
cdr3_length: 14
v_call: TRBV30
d_call: TRBD2
cdr3_aa: CAWGAGEGPDTQYF
cdr3_nt: TGTGCCTGGGGAGCGGGAGAGGGGCCAGATACGCAGTATTTT

clone_size: once
j_call: TRBJ1-1
cdr3_length: 13
v_call: TRBV6-2/TRBV6-3
d_call: .
cdr3_aa: CASSTRGSTEAFF
cdr3_nt: TGTGCCAGCAGTACTCGCGGTTCCACTGAAGCTTTCTTT

clone_size: .
j_call: TRBJ2-7
cdr3_length: 13
v_call: TRBV9
d_call: .
cdr3_aa: CASSVDYSYEQYF
cdr3_nt: TGTGCCAGCAGCGTCGACTATTCCTACGAGCAGTACTTC

clone_size: .
j_call: TRBJ1-6
cdr3_length: 14
v_call: TRBV3-1/TRBV3-2
d_call: .
cdr3_aa: CASSQAGKNSPLHF
cdr3_nt: TGTGCCAGCAGCCAAGCGGGGAAAAATTCACCCCTCCACTTT

clone_size: .
j_call: TRBJ2-7
cdr3_length: 14
v_call: TRBV5-1
d_call: .
cdr3_aa: CASSMDPGFDEQYF
cdr3_nt: TGCGCCAGCAGCATGGACCCAGGGTTCGACGAGCAGTACTTC

clone_size: .
j_call: TRBJ2-1
cdr3_length: 14
v_call: TRBV19
d_call: .
cdr3_aa: CASSIQAAYNEQFF
cdr3_nt: TGTGCCAGTAGTATACAAGCGGCCTACAATGAGCAGTTCTTC

clone_size: once
j_call: TRBJ1-1
cdr3_length: 15
v_call: TRBV19
d_call: .
cdr3_aa: CASSIDRGGGTEAFF
cdr3_nt: TGTGCCAGTAGTATAGATCGGGGAGGTGGCACTGAAGCTTTCTTT

clone_size: .
j_call: TRBJ1-4
cdr3_length: 14
v_call: TRBV6-5
d_call: .
cdr3_aa: CASSLDSPPKKLFF
cdr3_nt: TGTGCCAGCAGTTTGGACAGTCCCCCCAAAAAACTGTTTTTT

clone_size: .
j_call: TRBJ2-7
cdr3_length: 17
v_call: TRBV30
d_call: TRBD1
cdr3_aa: CAWSPPLGTGGSYEQYF
cdr3_nt: TGTGCCTGGAGTCCCCCGCTAGGGACAGGGGGCTCCTACGAGCAGTACTTC

clone_size: .
j_call: TRBJ2-7
cdr3_length: 14
v_call: TRBV6-5
d_call: .
cdr3_aa: CASSQGLLSYEQYF
cdr3_nt: TGTGCCAGCAGCCAGGGTCTTTTATCCTACGAGCAGTACTTC

clone_size: .
j_call: TRBJ1-5
cdr3_length: 15
v_call: TRBV27
d_call: .
cdr3_aa: CASSFNRDSNQPQHF
cdr3_nt: TGTGCCAGCAGTTTTAACAGGGATAGCAATCAGCCCCAGCATTTT

clone_size: .
j_call: TRBJ1-4
cdr3_length: 13
v_call: TRBV28
d_call: .
cdr3_aa: CASRPGGGEKLFF
cdr3_nt: TGTGCCAGCAGACCGGGTGGAGGTGAAAAACTGTTTTTT

clone_size: .
j_call: TRBJ2-7
cdr3_length: 14
v_call: TRBV5-6
d_call: .
cdr3_aa: CASSRQGQTYEQYF
cdr3_nt: TGTGCCAGCAGCCGCCAGGGCCAGACCTACGAGCAGTACTTC

clone_size: .
j_call: TRBJ2-7
cdr3_length: 16
v_call: TRBV7-2
d_call: TRBD2
cdr3_aa: CASSLEPGGGAYEQYF
cdr3_nt: TGTGCCAGCAGCTTAGAGCCTGGCGGGGGTGCCTACGAGCAGTACTTC

clone_size: once
j_call: TRBJ2-7
cdr3_length: 13
v_call: TRBV11-2
d_call: .
cdr3_aa: CASSLLASYEQYF
cdr3_nt: TGTGCCAGCAGCTTACTAGCCTCCTACGAGCAGTACTTC

clone_size: .
j_call: TRBJ1-1
cdr3_length: 14
v_call: TRBV6-5
d_call: TRBD1
cdr3_aa: CASRDRGGDTEAFF
cdr3_nt: TGTGCCAGCAGGGACAGGGGCGGGGACACTGAAGCTTTCTTT

clone_size: .
j_call: TRBJ2-7
cdr3_length: 12
v_call: TRBV9
d_call: .
cdr3_aa: CASSVAEGEQYF
cdr3_nt: TGTGCCAGCAGCGTAGCTGAGGGCGAGCAGTACTTC

clone_size: .
j_call: TRBJ1-1
cdr3_length: 14
v_call: TRBV5-1
d_call: TRBD1
cdr3_aa: CASSVSQGGGEAFF
cdr3_nt: TGCGCCAGCAGCGTATCTCAGGGGGGTGGTGAAGCTTTCTTT

clone_size: .
j_call: TRBJ2-7
cdr3_length: 16
v_call: TRBV10-3
d_call: TRBD2
cdr3_aa: CAIRDPGTSGLYEQYF
cdr3_nt: TGTGCCATCAGAGACCCCGGGACTAGCGGACTCTACGAGCAGTACTTC

clone_size: .
j_call: TRBJ2-5
cdr3_length: 13
v_call: TRBV7-6
d_call: TRBD2
cdr3_aa: CASSGLASETQYF
cdr3_nt: TGTGCCAGCAGCGGACTAGCTTCAGAGACCCAGTACTTC

clone_size: .
j_call: TRBJ2-1
cdr3_length: 17
v_call: TRBV7-2
d_call: .
cdr3_aa: CASSLGLGFTSYNEQFF
cdr3_nt: TGTGCCAGCAGCTTAGGACTAGGGTTTACCTCCTACAATGAGCAGTTCTTC

clone_size: .
j_call: TRBJ2-1
cdr3_length: 15
v_call: TRBV5-1
d_call: TRBD2
cdr3_aa: CASRGLAGPLDEQFF
cdr3_nt: TGCGCCAGCAGAGGACTAGCGGGCCCATTGGATGAGCAGTTCTTC

clone_size: .
j_call: TRBJ1-1
cdr3_length: 15
v_call: TRBV19
d_call: .
cdr3_aa: CASSIRGEGGTEAFF
cdr3_nt: TGTGCCAGTAGTATAAGGGGAGAGGGAGGCACTGAAGCTTTCTTT

clone_size: .
j_call: TRBJ2-1
cdr3_length: 21
v_call: TRBV5-1
d_call: TRBD2
cdr3_aa: CASSLVPGTSGGEGAYNEQFF
cdr3_nt: TGCGCCAGCAGCTTGGTCCCCGGGACTAGCGGGGGGGAGGGCGCCTACAATGAGCAGTTCTTC

clone_size: once
j_call: TRBJ1-2
cdr3_length: 20
v_call: TRBV19
d_call: TRBD1
cdr3_aa: CASTSKAITDRGKLLNGYTF
cdr3_nt: TGTGCCAGTACCTCAAAGGCCATCACGGACAGGGGAAAACTCTTAAATGGCTACACCTTC

clone_size: once
j_call: TRBJ2-1
cdr3_length: 14
v_call: TRBV4-1
d_call: TRBD2
cdr3_aa: CASSKGLAPDEQFF
cdr3_nt: TGCGCCAGCAGCAAGGGACTAGCCCCCGATGAGCAGTTCTTC

clone_size: .
j_call: TRBJ2-1
cdr3_length: 18
v_call: TRBV27
d_call: TRBD2
cdr3_aa: CASSSQKGLAGAYNEQFF
cdr3_nt: TGTGCCAGCAGTTCCCAGAAGGGACTAGCGGGAGCTTACAATGAGCAGTTCTTC

clone_size: .
j_call: TRBJ1-1
cdr3_length: 14
v_call: TRBV28
d_call: TRBD1
cdr3_aa: CASRSTGGVTEAFF
cdr3_nt: TGTGCCAGCAGATCCACAGGGGGGGTTACTGAAGCTTTCTTT

clone_size: .
j_call: TRBJ2-7
cdr3_length: 14
v_call: TRBV19
d_call: .
cdr3_aa: CASSAAGSGYEQYF
cdr3_nt: TGTGCCAGTAGCGCCGCGGGAAGTGGGTACGAGCAGTACTTC

clone_size: .
j_call: TRBJ1-2
cdr3_length: 17
v_call: TRBV19
d_call: TRBD1
cdr3_aa: CASSSAPGTGSVHGYTF
cdr3_nt: TGTGCCAGTAGTTCCGCCCCAGGGACAGGGTCCGTTCATGGCTACACCTTC

clone_size: .
j_call: TRBJ2-5
cdr3_length: 15
v_call: TRBV14
d_call: TRBD2
cdr3_aa: CASSQGGLGPETQYF
cdr3_nt: TGTGCCAGCAGCCAAGGGGGACTAGGCCCCGAGACCCAGTACTTC

clone_size: .
j_call: TRBJ2-2
cdr3_length: 16
v_call: TRBV7-9
d_call: TRBD2
cdr3_aa: CASSMTSGSQTGELFF
cdr3_nt: TGTGCCAGCAGCATGACTAGCGGGAGCCAAACCGGGGAGCTGTTTTTT

clone_size: few
j_call: TRBJ2-1
cdr3_length: 17
v_call: TRBV10-3
d_call: TRBD2
cdr3_aa: CAISESRASGDYNEQFF
cdr3_nt: TGTGCCATCAGTGAGTCGAGGGCTAGCGGGGATTACAATGAGCAGTTCTTC

clone_size: .
j_call: TRBJ2-7
cdr3_length: 15
v_call: TRBV7-6
d_call: TRBD2
cdr3_aa: CASSRQAGASYEQYF
cdr3_nt: TGTGCCAGCAGCCGACAAGCGGGAGCATCCTACGAGCAGTACTTC

clone_size: .
j_call: TRBJ2-5
cdr3_length: 15
v_call: TRBV5-6
d_call: TRBD2
cdr3_aa: CASSLAGRIGETQYF
cdr3_nt: TGTGCCAGCAGCTTGGCCGGGAGGATTGGAGAGACCCAGTACTTC